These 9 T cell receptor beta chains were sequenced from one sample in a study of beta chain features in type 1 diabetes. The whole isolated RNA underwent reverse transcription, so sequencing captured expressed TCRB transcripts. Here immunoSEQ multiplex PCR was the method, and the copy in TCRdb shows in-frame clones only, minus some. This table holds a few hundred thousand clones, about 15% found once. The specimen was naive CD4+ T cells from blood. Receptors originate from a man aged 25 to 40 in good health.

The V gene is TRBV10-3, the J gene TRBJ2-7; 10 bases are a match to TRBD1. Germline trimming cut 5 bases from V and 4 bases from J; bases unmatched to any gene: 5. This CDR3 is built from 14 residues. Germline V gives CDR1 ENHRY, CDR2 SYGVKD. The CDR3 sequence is CAISRGQGWYEQYF. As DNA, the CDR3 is TGTGCCATCAGTAGGGGACAGGGGTGGTACGAGCAGTACTTC.

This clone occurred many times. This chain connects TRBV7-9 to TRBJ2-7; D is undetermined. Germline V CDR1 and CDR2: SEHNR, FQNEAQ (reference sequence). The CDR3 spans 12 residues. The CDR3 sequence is CASSLVEGDLHV. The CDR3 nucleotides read TGTGCCAGCAGCTTAGTGGAAGGTGACCTCCACGTC.

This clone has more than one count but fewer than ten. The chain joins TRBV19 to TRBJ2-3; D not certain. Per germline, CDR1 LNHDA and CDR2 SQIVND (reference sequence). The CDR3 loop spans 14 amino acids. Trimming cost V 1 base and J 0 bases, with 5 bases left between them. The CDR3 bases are TGTGCCAGTAGTATAGCGAGGAGCACAGATACGCAGTATTTT. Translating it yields CASSIARSTDTQYF.

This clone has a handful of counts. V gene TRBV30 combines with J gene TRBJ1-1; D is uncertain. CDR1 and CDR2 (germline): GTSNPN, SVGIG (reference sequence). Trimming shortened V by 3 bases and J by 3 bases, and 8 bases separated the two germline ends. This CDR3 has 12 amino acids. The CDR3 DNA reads TGTGCCTGGAGCAGCCGTCACACTGAAGCTTTCTTT. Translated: CAWSSRHTEAFF.

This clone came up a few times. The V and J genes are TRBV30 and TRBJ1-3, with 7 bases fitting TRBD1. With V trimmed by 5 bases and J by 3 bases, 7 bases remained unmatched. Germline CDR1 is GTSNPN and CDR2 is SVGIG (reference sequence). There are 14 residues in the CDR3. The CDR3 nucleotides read TGTGCCTGGGAGACCACAGGGGTTGGAAACACCATATATTTT. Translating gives CAWETTGVGNTIYF.

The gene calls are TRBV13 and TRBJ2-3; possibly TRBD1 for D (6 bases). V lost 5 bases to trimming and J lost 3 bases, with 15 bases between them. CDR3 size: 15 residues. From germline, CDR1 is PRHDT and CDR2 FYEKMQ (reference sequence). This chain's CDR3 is CASSETGLGTDTQYF. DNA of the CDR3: TGTGCCAGCAGCGAAACAGGGTTGGGGACAGATACGCAGTATTTT.

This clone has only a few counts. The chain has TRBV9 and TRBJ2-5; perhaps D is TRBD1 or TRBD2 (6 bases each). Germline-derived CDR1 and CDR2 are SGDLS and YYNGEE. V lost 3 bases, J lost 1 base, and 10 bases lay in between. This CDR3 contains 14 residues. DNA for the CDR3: TGTGCCAGCAGCGGAGGGGGGCCCCAAGAGACCCAGTACTTC. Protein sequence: CASSGGGPQETQYF.

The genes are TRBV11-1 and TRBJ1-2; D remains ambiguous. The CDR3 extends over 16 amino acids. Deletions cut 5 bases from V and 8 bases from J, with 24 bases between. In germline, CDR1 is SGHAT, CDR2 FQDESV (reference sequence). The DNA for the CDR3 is TGTGCCAGCAGCCCGCCCGGACTTGGGGAAGGGTACGGCTACACCTTC. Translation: CASSPPGLGEGYGYTF.

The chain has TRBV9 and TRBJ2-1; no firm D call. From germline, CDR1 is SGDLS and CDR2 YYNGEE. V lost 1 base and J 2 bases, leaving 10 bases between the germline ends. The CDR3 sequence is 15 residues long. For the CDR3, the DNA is TGTGCCAGCAGCGTAAGAACGGATCCCTACAATGAGCAGTTCTTC. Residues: CASSVRTDPYNEQFF.